Shown below are 29 T cell receptor beta chains from a single sample sequenced in a study of early T cells in non-severe SARS-CoV-2 infection. MiXCR, run by TCRdb on the 5' RACE reads, gives a single entry per CDR3 protein. The table records about 83,000 distinct CDR3 sequences, approximately 13% of them present only once. The sequenced material came from whole blood. The source is an adult who was a healthcare worker with PCR-confirmed SARS-CoV-2 infection or an uninfected control (not recorded which).

The rearrangement links TRBV7-6 to TRBJ2-5; D is undetermined. The germline CDR1 and CDR2 sequences are SGHVS and FNYEAQ. Trimming pared 3 bases from V and 2 bases from J, leaving 7 bases between. The length of the CDR3 is 13 residues. CDR3 bases: TGTGCCAGCAGCTTCCCCCAGCAAGAGACCCAGTACTTC. It is translated as CASSFPQQETQYF.

This clonotype has just a few counts. Here the CDR3 reads CASSAIFSYDSSSGNTIYF. CDR3 coding DNA: TGTGCCAGCAGCGCGATCTTCAGTTATGACAGCAGCTCTGGAAACACCATATATTTT. V and J are TRBV9 and TRBJ1-3; weak D call: TRBD1 (5 bases). This CDR3 region has 19 residues. V was cut by 3 bases and J by 0 bases, with 22 bases left in between. The germline gives CDR1 SGDLS, CDR2 YYNGEE.

This clonotype was picked up a small number of times. The chain joins TRBV29-1 to TRBJ1-1; possible D gene TRBD1, 5 bases. This CDR3 is built from 13 residues. Trimming took 3 bases from V and 1 from J, leaving 9 bases between them. The germline gives CDR1 SQVTM, CDR2 ANQGSEA. The CDR3 nucleotides are TGCAGCGTTGATTCAGGACAGAACACTGAAGCTTTCTTT. It translates to CSVDSGQNTEAFF.

This clonotype was seen more than once but under ten times. V is TRBV6-6 and J is TRBJ1-4; the D gene is possibly TRBD1 (5 bases). The CDR3 length is 14 residues. V lost 6 bases and J 3 bases, leaving 11 bases between the germline ends. Germline lookup yields CDR1 MNHNY and CDR2 SVGAGI (reference sequence). CDR3 in amino acids: CASRPPGPNEKLFF. Written as DNA, the CDR3 is TGTGCCAGCAGGCCTCCGGGACCTAATGAAAAACTGTTTTTT.

The chain combines TRBV7-9 with TRBJ2-3; the match to TRBD2 covers 8 bases. Germline V gives CDR1 SEHNR, CDR2 FQNEAQ (reference sequence). The CDR3 extends over 16 amino acids. Trimming removed 5 bases from V and 8 bases from J; junction bases left unmatched: 15. CDR3 sequence (DNA): TGTGCCAGCAGCCCAGGACTAGCATCTCAGTCTGGTACGCAGTATTTT. This translates into CASSPGLASQSGTQYF.

Note on this clonotype: The junction does not match germline at one end; this may be a read error. The chain has TRBV20-1 and TRBJ1-4; 9 nucleotides match TRBD1. The CDR3 has 14 residues. The germline V gene encodes CDR1 DFQATT and CDR2 SNEGSKA (reference sequence). The CDR3 region has the DNA TGCAGTGCTAGAGACGGGACAGGGCACGAAAACCTGTTTTTT. Protein: CSARDGTGHENLFF.

Many counts were recorded for this clonotype. The rearrangement links TRBV9 to TRBJ1-2, with 7 nucleotides matching TRBD1. Germline V gene sequence: CDR1 SGDLS, CDR2 YYNGEE. V lost 0 bases, J lost 6 bases, and 8 bases stayed unmatched. CDR3 length equals 15 residues. This chain's CDR3 is CASSVGAGGYNGYTF. The DNA for the CDR3 is TGTGCCAGCAGCGTAGGGGCAGGGGGATATAATGGCTACACCTTC.

The chain uses TRBV12-3 or TRBV12-4 and TRBJ2-3; D not certain. The length of the CDR3 is 13 residues. Trimming removed 2 bases from V and 7 bases from J, with 10 bases in between. CDR3 sequence (DNA): TGTGCCAGCAGTTTATGGGCAGCAAATACGCAGTATTTT. Protein product: CASSLWAANTQYF.

This clonotype was seen many times. The chain carries TRBV27 and TRBJ2-3; TRBD2 matches 7 bases. CDR1 is MNHEY, CDR2 SMNVEV, per germline (reference sequence). The trim removed 6 bases at V and 0 bases at J, leaving 3 bases unmatched. The CDR3 runs 14 residues. The DNA of the CDR3 is TGTGCCAGCAGCCTTAGCGGGAGCACAGATACGCAGTATTTT. Translation gives CASSLSGSTDTQYF.

This clonotype was counted ten times or more. The chain employs TRBV6-5 and TRBJ2-3; D possibly uses TRBD1 or TRBD2 (5 bases each). V shed 0 bases and J shed 2 bases, with 9 bases lying between them. The CDR3 totals 15 residues. Germline V gene data show CDR1 as MNHEY and CDR2 as SVGAGI. CDR3 nucleotide sequence: TGTGCCAGCAGTTACTCGGGGGTGGACACAGATACGCAGTATTTT. Encoded protein: CASSYSGVDTDTQYF.

This clonotype was seen a handful of times. V usage is TRBV14 and J usage is TRBJ2-7; D assignment may be TRBD1 or TRBD2 (5 bases each). The CDR3 has 16 amino acids. Germline CDR1 reads SGHDN; CDR2 reads FVKESK. Trimming took off 0 bases at V and 3 bases at J, with 15 bases between the two ends. This chain's CDR3 is CASSQDQGRLIYEQYF. In nucleotides, the CDR3 is TGTGCCAGCAGCCAAGATCAGGGACGGCTAATCTACGAGCAGTACTTC.

The table lists this clonotype with many counts. V and J are TRBV20-1 and TRBJ2-3; D perhaps matches TRBD2 (5 bases). V lost 3 bases, J lost 4 bases, and 11 bases lay in between. Germline loops: CDR1 DFQATT, CDR2 SNEGSKA (reference sequence). This CDR3 has 13 amino acids. The DNA for the CDR3 is TGCAGTGCTAGTAAGAGGGTGGCAGATACGCAGTATTTT. It codes for CSASKRVADTQYF.

In its sample, this clonotype was seen a few times. The gene calls are TRBV12-3 or TRBV12-4 and TRBJ2-1, with TRBD1 matching 10 bases. The CDR3 is made up of 15 amino acids. V was pared by 7 bases and J by 2 bases, with 5 bases of the junction left unmatched. As DNA, the CDR3 is TGTGCCAGCATCCAGACAGGGGGCGCCTACAATGAGCAGTTCTTC. Protein sequence: CASIQTGGAYNEQFF.

CDR3 nucleotide sequence: TGTGCCACCAGCACCAAGACAGCTCAGAGGGATACGCAGTATTTT. This translates into CATSTKTAQRDTQYF. The rearrangement joins TRBV15 to TRBJ2-3, with D maybe TRBD1 (5 bases). V dropped 4 bases and J dropped 6 bases, with 17 bases sitting between them. Germline CDR1 LNHNV, CDR2 YYDKDF (reference sequence). The CDR3 loop spans 15 amino acids.

The rearrangement uses TRBV29-1 and TRBJ2-1; D possibly corresponds to TRBD1 (6 bases). Germline values: CDR1 SQVTM, CDR2 ANQGSEA. V lost 7 bases and J 2 bases, leaving 18 bases between the germline ends. The length of the CDR3 is 15 residues. The CDR3 spells CSALGGEGAYNEQFF. The CDR3 DNA reads as TGCAGCGCTTTGGGTGGAGAGGGGGCCTACAATGAGCAGTTCTTC.

This clonotype was observed a handful of times. The rearrangement joins TRBV20-1 to TRBJ2-7; 8 bases map to TRBD2. Per germline, CDR1 DFQATT and CDR2 SNEGSKA (reference sequence). This CDR3 contains 15 residues. Trimming cost V 3 bases and J 3 bases; bases outside gene matches: 10. CDR3: CSARSPTAGVYEQYF. The CDR3 nucleotides read TGCAGTGCTAGGTCTCCGACAGCGGGAGTCTACGAGCAGTACTTC.

The table lists this clonotype with many counts. The J gene is TRBJ2-2, the V gene TRBV27; D unclear. The V and J ends lost 5 bases and 2 bases respectively, with 9 bases between them. Germline CDR1 is MNHEY and CDR2 is SMNVEV (reference sequence). The CDR3 runs 14 residues. The CDR3 protein is CASSPDENTGELFF. CDR3 nucleotide sequence: TGTGCCAGCAGTCCAGACGAAAACACCGGGGAGCTGTTTTTT.

J is TRBJ2-7 and V is TRBV7-2, with a weak D call TRBD2 (6 bases). Germline CDR1 is SGHTA and CDR2 is FQGNSA. The CDR3 runs 17 residues. The V end lost 5 bases, the J end lost 3 bases, and 23 bases lay between the germline ends. The CDR3 loop is CASSPQSPGRGNYEQYF. DNA for the CDR3: TGTGCCAGCAGCCCACAAAGTCCCGGGCGGGGCAACTACGAGCAGTACTTC. Combining the CDR3 with reference TRBV7-2 and TRBJ2-7 gives the whole variable domain GAGVSQSPSNKVTEKGKDVELRCDPISGHTALYWYRQSLGQGLEFLIYFQGNSAPDKSGLPSDRFSAERTGGSVSTLTIQRTQQEDSAVYLCASSPQSPGRGNYEQYFGPGTRLTVT.

This chain joins TRBV2 and TRBJ2-1; a weak D match, TRBD2 (5 bases). The CDR3 has 14 residues. V was clipped by 4 bases and J by 5 bases, with 12 bases between them. Germline V gene data show CDR1 as SNHLY and CDR2 as FYNNEI. The CDR3 DNA follows: TGTGCCAGCAGTGTAGGGCTAGCTAACAATGAGCAGTTCTTC. This gives the protein CASSVGLANNEQFF. Filled out from reference TRBV2 and TRBJ2-1, the complete variable domain reads EPEVTQTPSHQVTQMGQEVILRCVPISNHLYFYWYRQILGQKVEFLVSFYNNEISEKSEIFDDQFSVERPDGSNFTLKIRSTKLEDSAMYFCASSVGLANNEQFFGPGTRLTVL.

The chain recombines TRBV2 with TRBJ2-2, with D possibly called TRBD1 or TRBD2 (6 bases each). The CDR3 has 17 residues. V was clipped by 6 bases and J by 1 base, with 18 bases between them. Germline CDR1 and CDR2: SNHLY and FYNNEI. The CDR3, as DNA: TGTGCCAGCAGCGGAGGAGGGGGACAAGTGAACACCGGGGAGCTGTTTTTT. It codes for CASSGGGGQVNTGELFF.

This clonotype appeared many times. The chain recombines TRBV6-1 with TRBJ1-2; no clear D. Germline assignment: CDR1 MNHNS and CDR2 SASEGT. The V gene lost 5 bases and the J gene lost 4 bases, with 2 bases spanning the gap. This CDR3 region has 10 residues. The CDR3 region has the DNA TGTGCCAGCAGTCTCTATGGCTACACCTTC. Amino acid sequence: CASSLYGYTF.

This chain joins TRBV7-2 and TRBJ2-7, with 7 bases lining up with TRBD2. CDR3 size: 15 residues. The V segment lost 3 bases and the J segment 2 bases; nucleotides outside the gene matches: 7. CDR1 and CDR2 (germline): SGHTA, FQGNSA. DNA of the CDR3: TGTGCCAGCAGCTTGGGGCTAGCGGAGCCCTACGAGCAGTACTTC. The encoded protein is CASSLGLAEPYEQYF.

On this clonotype itself: A much bigger clone sits one base away, suggesting this may be a read error. Lacking the conserved final phenylalanine or tryptophan, this CDR3 likely reflects a read error. The chain uses TRBV6-2 or TRBV6-3 and TRBJ2-3; D is unresolved. Germline V gene sequence: CDR1 MNHEY, CDR2 SVGEGT. Deletions cut 6 bases from V and 8 bases from J, with 9 bases between. This CDR3 comprises 11 residues. The CDR3 bases are TGTGCCAGCAGACGAGTTGGTACGCAGTATTCT. This translates into CASRRVGTQYS.

This clonotype has ten or more counts. This chain joins TRBV11-1 and TRBJ2-1; 13 bases map to TRBD2. The CDR3 is 18 amino acids. The germline CDR1 and CDR2 sequences are SGHAT and FQDESV (reference sequence). J lost 0 bases, V lost 3 bases, and 5 bases had no gene match. CDR3 protein: CASSFGLAGANSYNEQFF. As DNA, the CDR3 is TGTGCCAGCAGCTTCGGACTAGCGGGAGCCAACTCCTACAATGAGCAGTTCTTC. The complete variable domain, with remaining parts taken from reference TRBV11-1 and TRBJ2-1, reads EAEVAQSPRYKITEKSQAVAFWCDPISGHATLYWYRQILGQGPELLVQFQDESVVDDSQLPKDRFSAERLKGVDSTLKIQPAELGDSAMYLCASSFGLAGANSYNEQFFGPGTRLTVL.

The sample holds many counts of this clonotype. The chain joins TRBV12-3 or TRBV12-4 to TRBJ2-7; 8 nucleotides line up with TRBD1. Trimming cost V 3 bases and J 5 bases; bases outside gene matches: 9. The CDR3 sequence is 15 residues long. For the CDR3, the DNA is TGTGCCAGCAGTTTCACAGGGGGTAAAGTGAACGAGCAGTACTTC. Translation: CASSFTGGKVNEQYF.

This clonotype was observed a few times. The rearrangement links TRBV12-3 or TRBV12-4 to TRBJ2-7; perhaps TRBD1 as D (6 bases). The ends were cut back, 6 bases at V and 3 bases at J, with 18 bases in the middle. The CDR3 has 15 amino acids. In DNA form, the CDR3 reads TGTGCCAGCAGCCAGGGGACGCAGAGCTACTACGAGCAGTACTTC. Translated, it gives CASSQGTQSYYEQYF.

This clonotype was detected a few times. The chain joins TRBV10-3 to TRBJ1-1; D may be TRBD1 (5 bases). The CDR3 loop spans 13 amino acids. Germline V gene lookup returns CDR1 ENHRY and CDR2 SYGVKD. V dropped 6 bases and J dropped 4 bases, with 12 bases sitting between them. The CDR3 nucleotides are TGTGCCATCAGGGGACCCCGCAGCACTGAAGCTTTCTTT. It specifies CAIRGPRSTEAFF.

The table lists this clonotype with a few counts. The chain joins TRBV11-1 to TRBJ2-1; 7 bases align to TRBD2. The CDR3 totals 16 residues. Germline CDR1 is SGHAT and CDR2 is FQDESV (reference sequence). V lost 0 bases and J lost 8; bases outside the gene matches: 10. For the CDR3, the DNA is TGTGCCAGCAGCTTAGCGGAGCGGGGCGGTTTCGATGAGCAGTTCTTC. It is translated as CASSLAERGGFDEQFF.

The CDR3 bases are TGTGCCATCAGTGAGCCGGGGACTTTCTCCTACGAGCAGTACTTC. Amino acids: CAISEPGTFSYEQYF. This chain joins TRBV10-3 and TRBJ2-7, with TRBD2 as a possible D gene (6 bases). The CDR3 loop spans 15 amino acids. V was clipped by 2 bases and J by 0 bases, with 11 bases between them. The germline CDR1 and CDR2 sequences are ENHRY and SYGVKD.